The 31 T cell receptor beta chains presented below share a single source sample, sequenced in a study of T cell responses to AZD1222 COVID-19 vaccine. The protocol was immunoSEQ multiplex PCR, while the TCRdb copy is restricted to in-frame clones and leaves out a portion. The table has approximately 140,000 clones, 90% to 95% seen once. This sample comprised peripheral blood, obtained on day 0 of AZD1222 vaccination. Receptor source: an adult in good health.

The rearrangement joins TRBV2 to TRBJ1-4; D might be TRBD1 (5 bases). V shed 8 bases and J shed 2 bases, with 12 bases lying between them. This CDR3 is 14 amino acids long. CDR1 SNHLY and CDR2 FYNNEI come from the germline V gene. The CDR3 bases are TGTGCCAGCTCCAGTGCAGGGACTAATGAAAAACTGTTTTTT. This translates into CASSSAGTNEKLFF.

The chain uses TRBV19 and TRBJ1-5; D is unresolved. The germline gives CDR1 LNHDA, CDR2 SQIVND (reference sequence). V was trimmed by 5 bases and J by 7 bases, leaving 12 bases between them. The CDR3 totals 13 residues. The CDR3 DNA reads TGTGCCAGTAGTTCGGCACGAACCCAGCCCCAGCATTTT. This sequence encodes CASSSARTQPQHF.

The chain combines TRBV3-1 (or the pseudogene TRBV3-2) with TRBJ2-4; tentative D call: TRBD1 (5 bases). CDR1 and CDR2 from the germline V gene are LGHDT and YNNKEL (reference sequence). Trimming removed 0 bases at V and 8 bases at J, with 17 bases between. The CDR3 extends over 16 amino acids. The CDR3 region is CASSQEPYQGRDIQYF. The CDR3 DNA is TGTGCCAGCAGCCAAGAACCGTACCAGGGTCGGGACATTCAGTACTTC.

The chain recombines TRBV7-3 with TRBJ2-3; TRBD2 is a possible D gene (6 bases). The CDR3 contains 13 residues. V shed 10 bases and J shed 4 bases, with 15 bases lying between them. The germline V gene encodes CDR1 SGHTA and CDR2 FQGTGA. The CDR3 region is CATSSPSADTQYF. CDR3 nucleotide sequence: TGTGCCACCTCATCGCCTAGCGCAGATACGCAGTATTTT.

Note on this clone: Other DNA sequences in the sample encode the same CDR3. The CDR3 loop is CASSLGQGNQPQHF. The DNA for the CDR3 is TGTGCCAGCAGCTTGGGACAGGGGAATCAGCCCCAGCATTTT. The gene calls are TRBV7-9 and TRBJ1-5; TRBD1 matches 10 bases. Germline V gene data show CDR1 as SEHNR and CDR2 as FQNEAQ (reference sequence). The CDR3 runs to 14 residues. Trimming at V came to 3 bases and at J to 4 bases, leaving 0 bases not matched to a gene.

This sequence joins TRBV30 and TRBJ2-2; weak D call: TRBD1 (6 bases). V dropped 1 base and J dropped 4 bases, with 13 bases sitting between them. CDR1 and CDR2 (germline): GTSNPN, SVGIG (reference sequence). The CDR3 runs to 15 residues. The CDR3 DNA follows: TGTGCCTGGAGTGCACCGGGGACATCCACCGGGGAGCTGTTTTTT. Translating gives CAWSAPGTSTGELFF. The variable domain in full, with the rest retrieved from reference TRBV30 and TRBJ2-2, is SQTIHQWPATLVQPVGSPLSLECTVEGTSNPNLYWYRQAAGRGLQLLFYSVGIGQISSEVPQNLSASRPQDRQFILSSKKLLLSDSGFYLCAWSAPGTSTGELFFGEGSRLTVL.

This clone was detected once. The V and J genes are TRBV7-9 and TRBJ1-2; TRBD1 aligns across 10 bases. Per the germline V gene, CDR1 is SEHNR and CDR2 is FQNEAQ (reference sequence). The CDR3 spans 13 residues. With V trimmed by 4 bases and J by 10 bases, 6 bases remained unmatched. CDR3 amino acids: CASSWDRGYDYTF. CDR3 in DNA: TGTGCCAGCAGCTGGGACAGGGGATACGACTACACCTTC.

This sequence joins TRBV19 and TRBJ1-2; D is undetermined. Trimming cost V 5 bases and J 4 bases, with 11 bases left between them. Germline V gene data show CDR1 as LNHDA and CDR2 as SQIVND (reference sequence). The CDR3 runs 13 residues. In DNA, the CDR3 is TGTGCCAGTAGTGCCAGATATGGCTATGGCTACACCTTC. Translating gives CASSARYGYGYTF. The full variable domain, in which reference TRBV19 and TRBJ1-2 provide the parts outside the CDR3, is DGGITQSPKYLFRKEGQNVTLSCEQNLNHDAMYWYRQDPGQGLRLIYYSQIVNDFQKGDIAEGYSVSREKKESFPLTVTSAQKNPTAFYLCASSARYGYGYTFGSGTRLTVV.

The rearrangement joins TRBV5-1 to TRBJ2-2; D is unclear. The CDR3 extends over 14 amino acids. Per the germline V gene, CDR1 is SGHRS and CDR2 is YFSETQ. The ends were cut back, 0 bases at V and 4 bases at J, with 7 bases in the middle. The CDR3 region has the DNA TGCGCCAGCAGCTTGGAGGACCTCACCGGGGAGCTGTTTTTT. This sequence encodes CASSLEDLTGELFF.

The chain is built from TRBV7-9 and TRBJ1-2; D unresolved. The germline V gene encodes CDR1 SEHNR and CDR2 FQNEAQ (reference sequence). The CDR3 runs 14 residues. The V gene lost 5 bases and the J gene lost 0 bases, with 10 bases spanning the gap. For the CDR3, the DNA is TGTGCCAGCAGCCGGACCACCGCTAACTATGGCTACACCTTC. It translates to CASSRTTANYGYTF.

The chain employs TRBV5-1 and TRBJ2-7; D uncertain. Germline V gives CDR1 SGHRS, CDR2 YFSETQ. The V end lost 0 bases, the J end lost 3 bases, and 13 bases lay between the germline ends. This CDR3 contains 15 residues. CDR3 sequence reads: CASSLGLQPNYEQYV. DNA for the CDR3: TGCGCCAGCAGCTTGGGCCTACAACCAAACTACGAGCAGTACGTC.

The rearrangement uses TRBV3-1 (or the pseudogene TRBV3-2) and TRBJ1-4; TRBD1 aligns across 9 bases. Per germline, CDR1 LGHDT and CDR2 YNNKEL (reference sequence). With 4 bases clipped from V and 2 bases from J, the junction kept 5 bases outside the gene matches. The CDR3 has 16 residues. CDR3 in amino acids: CASSLLGQGTNEKLFF. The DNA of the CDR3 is TGTGCCAGCAGCCTTCTCGGACAGGGGACTAATGAAAAACTGTTTTTT.

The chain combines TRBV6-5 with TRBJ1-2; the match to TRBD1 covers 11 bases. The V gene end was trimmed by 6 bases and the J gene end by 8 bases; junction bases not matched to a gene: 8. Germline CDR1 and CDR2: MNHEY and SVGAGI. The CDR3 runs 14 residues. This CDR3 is CASRPGQGARGYTF. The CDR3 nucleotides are TGTGCCAGCAGGCCCGGACAGGGGGCGCGGGGCTACACCTTC.

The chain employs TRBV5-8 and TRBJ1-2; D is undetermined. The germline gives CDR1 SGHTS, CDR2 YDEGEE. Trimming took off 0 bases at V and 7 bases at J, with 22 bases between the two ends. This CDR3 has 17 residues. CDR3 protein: CASSLASTAKGLGGYTF. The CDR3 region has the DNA TGTGCCAGCAGCTTGGCATCAACAGCCAAGGGTTTGGGTGGCTACACCTTC. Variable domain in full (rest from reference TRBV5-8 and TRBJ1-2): EAGVTQSPTHLIKTRGQQATLRCSPISGHTSVYWYQQALGLGLQFLLWYDEGEERNRGNFPPRFSGRQFPNYSSELNVNALELEDSALYLCASSLASTAKGLGGYTFGSGTRLTVV.

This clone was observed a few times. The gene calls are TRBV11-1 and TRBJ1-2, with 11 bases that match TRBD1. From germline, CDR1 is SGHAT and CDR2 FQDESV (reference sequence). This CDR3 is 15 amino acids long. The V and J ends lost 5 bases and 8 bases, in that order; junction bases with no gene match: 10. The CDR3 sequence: CASSPGQGETEGYTF. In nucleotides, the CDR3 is TGTGCCAGCAGCCCGGGACAGGGGGAGACTGAGGGCTACACCTTC.

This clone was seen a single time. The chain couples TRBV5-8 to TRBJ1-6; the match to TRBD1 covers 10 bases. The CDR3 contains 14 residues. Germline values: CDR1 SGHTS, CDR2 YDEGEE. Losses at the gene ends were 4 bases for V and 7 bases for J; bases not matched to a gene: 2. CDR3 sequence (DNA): TGTGCCAGCAGCCGGGACAGGGGCAATTCACCCCTCCACTTT. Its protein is CASSRDRGNSPLHF.

The CDR3 nucleotides read TGCAGTGCTACAGGGGGGCGGGAGCAGTACGTC. Translated, it gives CSATGGREQYV. The chain links TRBV20-1 to TRBJ2-7; possibly TRBD1 for D (7 bases). The CDR3 loop spans 11 amino acids. Germline CDR1 reads DFQATT; CDR2 reads SNEGSKA (reference sequence). Trimming took off 4 bases at V and 7 bases at J, with 11 bases between the two ends.

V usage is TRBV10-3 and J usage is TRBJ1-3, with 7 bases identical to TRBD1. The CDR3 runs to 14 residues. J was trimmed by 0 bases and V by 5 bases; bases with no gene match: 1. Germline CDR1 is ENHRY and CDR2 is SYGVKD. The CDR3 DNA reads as TGTGCCATCAGTCGACAGGGCTCTGGAAACACCATATATTTT. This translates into CAISRQGSGNTIYF.

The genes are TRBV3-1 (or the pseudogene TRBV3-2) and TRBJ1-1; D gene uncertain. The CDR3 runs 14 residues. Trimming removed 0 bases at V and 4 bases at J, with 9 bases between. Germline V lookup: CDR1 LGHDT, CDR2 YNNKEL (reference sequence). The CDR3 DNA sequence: TGTGCCAGCAGCCAAGACGGGTTGCGCACTGAAGCTTTCTTT. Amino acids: CASSQDGLRTEAFF.

CDR3 loop: CASRDPNRETQYF. CDR3 in DNA: TGTGCCAGCAGAGATCCAAACCGGGAGACCCAGTACTTC. This chain connects TRBV2 to TRBJ2-5; D remains ambiguous. There are 13 residues in the CDR3. Germline CDR1 SNHLY, CDR2 FYNNEI. The ends were cut back, 6 bases at V and 5 bases at J, with 13 bases in the middle. The full variable domain, in which reference TRBV2 and TRBJ2-5 provide the parts outside the CDR3, is EPEVTQTPSHQVTQMGQEVILRCVPISNHLYFYWYRQILGQKVEFLVSFYNNEISEKSEIFDDQFSVERPDGSNFTLKIRSTKLEDSAMYFCASRDPNRETQYFGPGTRLLVL.

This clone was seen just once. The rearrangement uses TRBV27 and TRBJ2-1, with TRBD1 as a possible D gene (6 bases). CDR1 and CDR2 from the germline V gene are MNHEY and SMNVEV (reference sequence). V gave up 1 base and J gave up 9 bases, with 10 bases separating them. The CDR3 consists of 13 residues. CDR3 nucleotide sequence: TGTGCCAGCAGTTTATTACAGGGTACTGAGCAGTTCTTC. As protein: CASSLLQGTEQFF.

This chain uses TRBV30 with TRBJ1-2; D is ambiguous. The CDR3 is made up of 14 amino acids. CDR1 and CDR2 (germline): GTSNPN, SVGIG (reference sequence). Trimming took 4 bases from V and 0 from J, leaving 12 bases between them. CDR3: CAWNRGRANYGYTF. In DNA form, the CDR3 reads TGTGCCTGGAATCGAGGGCGCGCTAACTATGGCTACACCTTC.

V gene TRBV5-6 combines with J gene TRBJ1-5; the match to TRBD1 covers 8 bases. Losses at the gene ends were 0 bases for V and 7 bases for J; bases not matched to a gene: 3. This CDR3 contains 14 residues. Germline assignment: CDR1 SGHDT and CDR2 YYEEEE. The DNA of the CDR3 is TGTGCCAGCAGCTTGGGTCCAGGGGGCCAGCCCCAGCATTTT. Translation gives CASSLGPGGQPQHF.

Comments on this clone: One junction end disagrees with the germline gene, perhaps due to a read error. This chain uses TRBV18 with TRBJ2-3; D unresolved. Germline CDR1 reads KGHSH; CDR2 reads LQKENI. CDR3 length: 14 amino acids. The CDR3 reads CASSPQWGTDTQYF. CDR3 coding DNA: TGTGCCAGCTCTCCACAATGGGGCACAGATACGCAGTATTTT.

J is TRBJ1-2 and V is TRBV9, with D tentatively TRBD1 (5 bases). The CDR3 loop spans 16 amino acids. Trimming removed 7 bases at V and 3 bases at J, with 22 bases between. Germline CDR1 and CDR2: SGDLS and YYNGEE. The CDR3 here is CASATRGGPGYYGYTF. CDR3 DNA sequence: TGTGCCAGCGCCACCCGGGGGGGACCCGGCTACTATGGCTACACCTTC.

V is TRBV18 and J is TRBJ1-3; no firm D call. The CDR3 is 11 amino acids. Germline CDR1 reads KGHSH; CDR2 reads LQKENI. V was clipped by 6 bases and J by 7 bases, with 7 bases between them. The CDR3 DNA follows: TGTGCCAGCTCCCTCGTTAACACCATATATTTT. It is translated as CASSLVNTIYF.

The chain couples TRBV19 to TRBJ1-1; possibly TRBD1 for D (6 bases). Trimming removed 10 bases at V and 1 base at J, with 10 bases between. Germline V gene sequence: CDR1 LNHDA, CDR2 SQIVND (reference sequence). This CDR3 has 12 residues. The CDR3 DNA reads TGTGCCACGGACAGACCGAACACTGAAGCTTTCTTT. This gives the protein CATDRPNTEAFF.

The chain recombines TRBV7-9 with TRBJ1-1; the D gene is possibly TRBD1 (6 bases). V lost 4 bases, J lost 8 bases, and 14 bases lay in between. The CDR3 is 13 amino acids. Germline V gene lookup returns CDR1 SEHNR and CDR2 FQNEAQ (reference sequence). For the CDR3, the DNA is TGTGCCAGCAGCTCGCAAGAAGGGGGAGAAGCTTTCTTT. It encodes CASSSQEGGEAFF.

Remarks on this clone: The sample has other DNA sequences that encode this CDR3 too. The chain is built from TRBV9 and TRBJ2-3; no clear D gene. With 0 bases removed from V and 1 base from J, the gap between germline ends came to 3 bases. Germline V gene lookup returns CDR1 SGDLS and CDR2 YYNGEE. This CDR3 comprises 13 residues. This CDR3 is CASSVGGTDTQYF. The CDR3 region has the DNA TGTGCCAGCAGCGTAGGGGGCACAGATACGCAGTATTTT.

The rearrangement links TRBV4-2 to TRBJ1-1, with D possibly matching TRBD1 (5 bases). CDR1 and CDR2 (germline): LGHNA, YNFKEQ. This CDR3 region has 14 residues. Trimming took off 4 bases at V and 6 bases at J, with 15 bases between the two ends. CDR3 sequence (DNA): TGTGCCAGCAGCCGTGGCACCACGGGGCCTGAAGCTTTCTTT. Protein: CASSRGTTGPEAFF.

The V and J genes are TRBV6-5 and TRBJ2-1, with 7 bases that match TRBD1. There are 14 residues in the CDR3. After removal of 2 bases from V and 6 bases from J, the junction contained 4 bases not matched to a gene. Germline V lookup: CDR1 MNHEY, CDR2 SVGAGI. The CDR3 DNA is TGTGCCAGCAGTTACGGCCGGACAGGCAATGAGCAGTTCTTC. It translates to CASSYGRTGNEQFF.